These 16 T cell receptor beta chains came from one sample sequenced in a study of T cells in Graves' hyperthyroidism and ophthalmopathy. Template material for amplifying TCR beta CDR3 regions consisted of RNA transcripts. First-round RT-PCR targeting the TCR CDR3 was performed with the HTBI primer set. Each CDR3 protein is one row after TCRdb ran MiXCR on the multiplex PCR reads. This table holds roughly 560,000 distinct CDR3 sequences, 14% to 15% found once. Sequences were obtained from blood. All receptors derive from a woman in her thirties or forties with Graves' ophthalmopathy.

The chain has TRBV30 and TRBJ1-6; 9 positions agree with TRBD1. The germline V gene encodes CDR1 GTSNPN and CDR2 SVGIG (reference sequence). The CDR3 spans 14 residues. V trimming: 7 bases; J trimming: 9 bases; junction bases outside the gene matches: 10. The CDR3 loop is CASTRQGDGSPLHF. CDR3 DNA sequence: TGTGCCTCTACCAGACAGGGGGACGGTTCACCCCTCCACTTT.

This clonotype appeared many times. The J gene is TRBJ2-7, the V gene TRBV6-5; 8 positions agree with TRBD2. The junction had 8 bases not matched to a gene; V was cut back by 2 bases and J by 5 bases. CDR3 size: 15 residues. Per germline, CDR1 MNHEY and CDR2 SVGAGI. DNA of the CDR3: TGTGCCAGCAGTTACAGGGGAGCGGGAGAGGACGAGCAGTACTTC. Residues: CASSYRGAGEDEQYF.

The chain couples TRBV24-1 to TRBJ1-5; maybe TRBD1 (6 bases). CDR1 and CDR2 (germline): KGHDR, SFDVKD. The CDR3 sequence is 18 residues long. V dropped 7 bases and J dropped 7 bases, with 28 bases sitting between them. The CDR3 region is CATSAPTTGAGGMQPQHF. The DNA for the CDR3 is TGTGCCACCAGCGCACCTACGACGGGGGCCGGCGGGATGCAGCCCCAGCATTTT.

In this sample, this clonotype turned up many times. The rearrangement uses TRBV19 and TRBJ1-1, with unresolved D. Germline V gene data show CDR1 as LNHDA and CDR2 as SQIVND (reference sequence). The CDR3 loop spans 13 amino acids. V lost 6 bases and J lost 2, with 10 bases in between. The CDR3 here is CASRGWVNTEAFF. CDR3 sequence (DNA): TGTGCCAGTAGGGGTTGGGTAAACACTGAAGCTTTCTTT. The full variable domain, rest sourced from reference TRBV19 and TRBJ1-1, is DGGITQSPKYLFRKEGQNVTLSCEQNLNHDAMYWYRQDPGQGLRLIYYSQIVNDFQKGDIAEGYSVSREKKESFPLTVTSAQKNPTAFYLCASRGWVNTEAFFGQGTRLTVV.

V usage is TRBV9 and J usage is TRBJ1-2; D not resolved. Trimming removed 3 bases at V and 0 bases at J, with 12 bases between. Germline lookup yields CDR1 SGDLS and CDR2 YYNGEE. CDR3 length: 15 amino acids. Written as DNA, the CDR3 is TGTGCCAGCAGCGGGAGGCAGCTGACTAACTATGGCTACACCTTC. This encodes CASSGRQLTNYGYTF.

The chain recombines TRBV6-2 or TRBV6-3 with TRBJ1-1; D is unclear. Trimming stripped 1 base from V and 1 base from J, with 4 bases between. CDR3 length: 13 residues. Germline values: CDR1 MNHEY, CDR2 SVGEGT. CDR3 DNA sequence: TGTGCCAGCAGTTACTTAGCGAACACTGAAGCTTTCTTT. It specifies CASSYLANTEAFF.

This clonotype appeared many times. The CDR3 is CASTTQGSGNTIYF. The CDR3, as DNA: TGTGCCAGCACCACCCAGGGCTCTGGAAACACCATATATTTT. The chain couples TRBV7-2 to TRBJ1-3; TRBD1 might be the D (5 bases). Germline CDR1 and CDR2: SGHTA and FQGNSA. The V and J ends lost 7 bases and 0 bases respectively, with 10 bases between them. The CDR3 covers 14 residues. The full variable domain, completed using reference TRBV7-2 and TRBJ1-3, is GAGVSQSPSNKVTEKGKDVELRCDPISGHTALYWYRQSLGQGLEFLIYFQGNSAPDKSGLPSDRFSAERTGGSVSTLTIQRTQQEDSAVYLCASTTQGSGNTIYFGEGSWLTVV.

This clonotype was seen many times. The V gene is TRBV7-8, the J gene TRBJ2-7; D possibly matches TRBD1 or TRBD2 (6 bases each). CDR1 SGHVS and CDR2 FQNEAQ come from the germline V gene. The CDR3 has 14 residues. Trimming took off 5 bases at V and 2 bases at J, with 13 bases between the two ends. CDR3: CASSRRRGPYEQYF. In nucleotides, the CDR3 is TGTGCCAGCAGCAGACGACGGGGGCCCTACGAGCAGTACTTC.

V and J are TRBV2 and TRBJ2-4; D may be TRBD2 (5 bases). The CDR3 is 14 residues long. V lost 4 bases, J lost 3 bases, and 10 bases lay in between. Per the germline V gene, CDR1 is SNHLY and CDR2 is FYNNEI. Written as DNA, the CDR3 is TGTGCCAGCAGTGCGGCGGGTGGCAAAAACATTCAGTACTTC. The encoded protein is CASSAAGGKNIQYF.

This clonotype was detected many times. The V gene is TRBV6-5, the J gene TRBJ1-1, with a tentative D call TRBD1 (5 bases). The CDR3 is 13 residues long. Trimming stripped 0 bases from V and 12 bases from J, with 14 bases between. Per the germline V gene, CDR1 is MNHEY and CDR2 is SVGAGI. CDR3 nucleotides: TGTGCCAGCAGTTACTCGGGCAGGGCTGGAACTTTCTTT. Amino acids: CASSYSGRAGTFF.

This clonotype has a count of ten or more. CDR3 nucleotide sequence: TGTGCCAGTAGTCCGGGACAGGGGGCCAGGGATTACGAGCAGTACTTC. The encoded protein is CASSPGQGARDYEQYF. The rearrangement uses TRBV19 and TRBJ2-7; 12 bases match TRBD1. V dropped 5 bases and J dropped 4; count of bases not matched to a gene: 9. The CDR3 sequence is 16 residues long. Germline values: CDR1 LNHDA, CDR2 SQIVND (reference sequence).

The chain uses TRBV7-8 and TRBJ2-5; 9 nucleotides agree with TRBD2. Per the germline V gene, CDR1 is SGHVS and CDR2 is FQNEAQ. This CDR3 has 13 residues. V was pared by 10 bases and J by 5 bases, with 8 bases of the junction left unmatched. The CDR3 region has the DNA TGTGCCACTAGCGGGGTCGGGCGGGAGACCCAGTACTTC. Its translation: CATSGVGRETQYF.

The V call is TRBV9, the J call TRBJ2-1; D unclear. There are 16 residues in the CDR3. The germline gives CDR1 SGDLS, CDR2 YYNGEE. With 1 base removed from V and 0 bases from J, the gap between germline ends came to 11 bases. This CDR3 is CASSVRSLYSYNEQFF. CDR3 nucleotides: TGTGCCAGCAGCGTAAGGTCTCTATACTCCTACAATGAGCAGTTCTTC.

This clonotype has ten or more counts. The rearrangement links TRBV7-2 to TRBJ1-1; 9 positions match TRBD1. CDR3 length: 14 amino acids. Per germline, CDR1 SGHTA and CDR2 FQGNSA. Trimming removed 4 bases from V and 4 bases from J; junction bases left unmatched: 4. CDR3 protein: CASSSQGARTEAFF. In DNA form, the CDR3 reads TGTGCCAGCAGCTCACAGGGGGCGCGCACTGAAGCTTTCTTT.

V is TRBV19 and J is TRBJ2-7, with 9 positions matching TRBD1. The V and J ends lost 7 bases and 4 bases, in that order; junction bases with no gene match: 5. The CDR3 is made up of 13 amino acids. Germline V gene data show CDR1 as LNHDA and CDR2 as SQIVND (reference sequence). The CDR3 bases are TGTGCCAGTATCGGGACAGGGAAATACGAGCAGTACTTC. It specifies CASIGTGKYEQYF. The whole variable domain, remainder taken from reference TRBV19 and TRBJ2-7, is DGGITQSPKYLFRKEGQNVTLSCEQNLNHDAMYWYRQDPGQGLRLIYYSQIVNDFQKGDIAEGYSVSREKKESFPLTVTSAQKNPTAFYLCASIGTGKYEQYFGPGTRLTVT.

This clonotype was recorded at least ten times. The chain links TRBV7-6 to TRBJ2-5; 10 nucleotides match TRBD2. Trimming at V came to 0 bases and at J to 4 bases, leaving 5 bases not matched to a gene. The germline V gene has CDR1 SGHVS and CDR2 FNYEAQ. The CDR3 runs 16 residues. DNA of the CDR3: TGTGCCAGCAGCTTAGCCCCTAGCGGGAGCGGAGAGACCCAGTACTTC. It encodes CASSLAPSGSGETQYF.